Below, one T cell receptor (beta chain) is given with its context. The antigen is undetermined. This sample is part of a study of beta chain features in type 1 diabetes. Study outcomes and limitations: In comparison with healthy donors, patients had naive, central memory and Treg TCRB repertoires that appeared more similar.

This CDR3 is built from 12 residues. Germline loops: CDR1 MDHEN, CDR2 SYDVKM. V was pared by 5 bases and J by 11 bases, with 15 bases between. Based on CD45RO/CCR7/CD25/CD127/CD95/CD27, CD4+ regulatory, stem cell-like memory, naive and central memory cells were sorted. Sequenced material consisted of expressed TCRB transcripts (all of the isolated RNA was reverse transcribed). Data came from immunoSEQ multiplex PCR; TCRdb stores just in-frame clones and leaves some out. The sample shows approximately 110,000 clones, approximately 37% of them seen only once. Sequencing was done on a sample of stem cell memory CD4+ T cells from blood. This TCR derives from a woman between 18 and 29 years old in good health. The chain uses TRBV28 and TRBJ1-1; D is unresolved. The CDR3 coding sequence is TGTGCCAGCAGTCTCGACCGAGGAGTGGCTTTCTTT. Its protein is CASSLDRGVAFF.